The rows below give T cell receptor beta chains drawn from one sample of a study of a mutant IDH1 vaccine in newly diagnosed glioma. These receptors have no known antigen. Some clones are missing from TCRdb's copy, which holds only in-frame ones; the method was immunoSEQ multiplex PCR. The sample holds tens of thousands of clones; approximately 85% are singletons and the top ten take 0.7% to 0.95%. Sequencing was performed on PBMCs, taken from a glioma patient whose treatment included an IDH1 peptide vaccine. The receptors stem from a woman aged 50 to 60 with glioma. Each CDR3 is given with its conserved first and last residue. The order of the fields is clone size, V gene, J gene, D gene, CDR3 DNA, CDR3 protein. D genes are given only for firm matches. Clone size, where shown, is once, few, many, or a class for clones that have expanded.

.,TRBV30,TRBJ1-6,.,TGTGCCTGGAGTAATTGGACAGCCAATTCACCCCTCCACTTT,CAWSNWTANSPLHF
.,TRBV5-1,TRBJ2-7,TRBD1,TGCGCCAGCAGCGTATCGGGACAGGGAGATCAGTACTTC,CASSVSGQGDQYF
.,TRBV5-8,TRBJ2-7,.,TGTGCCAGCCGACTGAGTGGGGGTTCGTCCTACGAGCAGTACTTC,CASRLSGGSSYEQYF
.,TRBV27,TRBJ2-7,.,TGTGCCAGCAGTTTAAGAGGGGGCGAGCAGTACTTC,CASSLRGGEQYF
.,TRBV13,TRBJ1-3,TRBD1,TGTGCCAGCAGCATTCGACAGGGGGGGAGAAACACCATATATTTT,CASSIRQGGRNTIYF
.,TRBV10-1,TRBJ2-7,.,TGCGCCAGCAGCCCGGGACGGACATACGAGCAGTACTTC,CASSPGRTYEQYF
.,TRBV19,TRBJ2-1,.,TGTGCCAGTAGTATCCGGTCTGAGCAGTTCTTC,CASSIRSEQFF
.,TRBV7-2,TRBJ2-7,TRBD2,TGTGCCAGCAGCTCCGGGGGGGCAGGCTACGAGCAGTACTTC,CASSSGGAGYEQYF
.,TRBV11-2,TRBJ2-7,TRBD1,TGTGCCAGCAGCTTGGGACAGGGGGTTTACGAGCAGTACTTC,CASSLGQGVYEQYF
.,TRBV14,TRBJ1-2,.,TGTGCCAGCAGCCAAGGGGCTTCTTATGGCTACACCTTC,CASSQGASYGYTF
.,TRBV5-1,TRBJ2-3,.,TGCGCCAGCAGCTCTTCGGTAAATACAGATACGCAGTATTTT,CASSSSVNTDTQYF
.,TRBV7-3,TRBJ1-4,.,TGTGCCAGCAGCTCAACCTGGGATTCTAATGAAAAACTGTTTTTT,CASSSTWDSNEKLFF
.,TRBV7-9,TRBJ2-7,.,TGTGCCAGCAGCCCCGGGTTTTCCTACGAGCAGTACTTC,CASSPGFSYEQYF
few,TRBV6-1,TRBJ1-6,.,TGTGCCAGCAGCGGGACTCGGGGGGCTGGATCACCCCTCCACTTT,CASSGTRGAGSPLHF
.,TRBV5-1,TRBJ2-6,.,TGCGCCAGCAAAACCTCTGGGGCCAACGTCCTGACTTTC,CASKTSGANVLTF
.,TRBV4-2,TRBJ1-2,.,TGTGCCAGCAGCCAAAACAGGGTTGACTATGGCTACACCTTC,CASSQNRVDYGYTF
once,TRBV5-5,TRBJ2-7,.,TGTGCCAGCAGCTTGACGACAGTCTACGAGCAGTACTTC,CASSLTTVYEQYF
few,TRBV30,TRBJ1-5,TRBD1,TGTGCCTGGAGTGTGGCAGGGGGGCAGCCCCAGCATTTT,CAWSVAGGQPQHF
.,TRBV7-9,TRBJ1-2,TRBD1,TGTGCCAGCAGCAGGGGGCGCGAAAACTATGGCTACACCTTC,CASSRGRENYGYTF
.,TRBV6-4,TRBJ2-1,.,TGTGCCAGCAGTGTGATGGGACGCCCCCCTTACAATGAGCAGTTCTTC,CASSVMGRPPYNEQFF
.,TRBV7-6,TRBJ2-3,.,TGTGCCAGCAGCTTAGGAGTCGGGGGTCCAGATTTATCCACAGATACGCAGTATTTT,CASSLGVGGPDLSTDTQYF
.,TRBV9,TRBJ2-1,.,TGTGCCAGCAGCGTGGGACCCGGGACTGCTTCCTACAATGAGCAGTTCTTC,CASSVGPGTASYNEQFF
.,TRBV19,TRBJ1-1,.,TGTGCCAGTAGTATACAGGCCGGCGGCACTGAAGCTTTCTTT,CASSIQAGGTEAFF
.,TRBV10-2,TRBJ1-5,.,TGCGCCAGCAGTCTCGCCGGGTCGAAGAATCAGCCCCAGCATTTT,CASSLAGSKNQPQHF
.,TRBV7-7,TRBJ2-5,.,TGTGCTAGCAGCTTAATAGATCAAGAGACCCAGTACTTC,CASSLIDQETQYF
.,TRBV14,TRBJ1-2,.,TGTGCCAGCAGCCAAGTTATCGGCTATGGCTACACCTTC,CASSQVIGYGYTF
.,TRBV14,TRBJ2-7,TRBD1,TGTGCCAGCAGCCGGGACAGGGGGGCCTACGAGCAGTACTTC,CASSRDRGAYEQYF
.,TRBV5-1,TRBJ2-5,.,TGCGCCAGCAGCTTTACGGGGAGGAAAGAGACCCAGTACTTC,CASSFTGRKETQYF
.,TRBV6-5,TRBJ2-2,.,TGTGCCAGCAGCATAACAGGTTCGGGGCTGTTTTTT,CASSITGSGLFF
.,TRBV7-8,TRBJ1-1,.,TGTGCCAGCAGCGCTACCGGGACAACGAGGAGGGAAGCTTTCTTT,CASSATGTTRREAFF
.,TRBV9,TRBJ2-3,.,TGTGCCAGCAGCGCCGACCCCAGCGCAGATACGCAGTATTTT,CASSADPSADTQYF
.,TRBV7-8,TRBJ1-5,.,TGTGCCAGCAGCCCCTACCGGGTCCTGCTGAGCAATCAGCCCCAGCATTTT,CASSPYRVLLSNQPQHF
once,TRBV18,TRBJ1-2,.,TGTGCCAGCTCACCGGACGCGGGGCTCCATGGCTACACCTTC,CASSPDAGLHGYTF
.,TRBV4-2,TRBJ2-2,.,TGTGCCAGCAGCCAAGGGAGGGTCTCAAACACCGGGGAGCTGTTTTTT,CASSQGRVSNTGELFF
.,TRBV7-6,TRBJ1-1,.,TGTGCCAGCAGCTTAGCTAGAGGGGTTAACACTGAAGCTTTCTTT,CASSLARGVNTEAFF
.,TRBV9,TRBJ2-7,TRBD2,TGTGCCAGCAGCCAAGGACTAGCGGGCACCTACGAGCAGTACTTC,CASSQGLAGTYEQYF
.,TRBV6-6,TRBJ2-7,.,TGTGCCAGCAGATACTCCGGGACACCATCCTACGAGCAGTACTTC,CASRYSGTPSYEQYF